This T cell receptor (beta chain) was retrieved from a study of T cell repertoires in cytomegalovirus infection. Study-level information: Indications came from public TCR beta signatures; they pointed to CMV infection and to a matching HLA type. General study results and limits: In two of eight donors, the top clonotype was HLA-C-restricted CMV-specific. Identification of carriers of CMV plus the relevant HLA was performed using cumulative public TCR beta family frequency.

The V and J ends lost 1 base and 4 bases, in that order; junction bases with no gene match: 0. CDR1 is MGHRA, CDR2 YSYEKL, per germline. This CDR3 comprises 14 residues. In regard to this clonotype: Its antigen is currently unknown.

TCRdb independently ran MiXCR on the reads; one entry per CDR3 protein. The profile shows some 180,000 distinct CDR3 sequences, roughly a sixth of them singletons. The receptor's source is a human donor in good health (CMV status not recorded). Some clones in this sample may be carry-over from other donors' samples. The sample consisted of CD8+ T cells from PBMCs. The rearrangement links TRBV4-1 to TRBJ1-3; 8 nucleotides agree with TRBD1. In DNA form, the CDR3 reads TGCGCCAGCAGCCAAGGGGACAGGGGAAACACCATATATTTT. Residues: CASSQGDRGNTIYF.